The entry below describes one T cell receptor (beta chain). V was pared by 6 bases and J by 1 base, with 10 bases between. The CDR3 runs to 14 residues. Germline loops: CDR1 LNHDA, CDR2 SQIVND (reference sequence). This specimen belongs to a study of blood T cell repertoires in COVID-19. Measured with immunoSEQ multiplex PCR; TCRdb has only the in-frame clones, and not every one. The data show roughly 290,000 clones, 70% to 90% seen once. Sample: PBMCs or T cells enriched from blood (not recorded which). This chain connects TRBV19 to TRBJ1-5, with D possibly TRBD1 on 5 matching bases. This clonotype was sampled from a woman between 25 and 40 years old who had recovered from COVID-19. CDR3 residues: CASSTGQSNQPQHF. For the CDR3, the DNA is TGTGCCAGTAGCACAGGTCAGAGCAATCAGCCCCAGCATTTT. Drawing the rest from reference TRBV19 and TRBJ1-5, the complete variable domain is DGGITQSPKYLFRKEGQNVTLSCEQNLNHDAMYWYRQDPGQGLRLIYYSQIVNDFQKGDIAEGYSVSREKKESFPLTVTSAQKNPTAFYLCASSTGQSNQPQHFGDGTRLSIL.